Presented here are 9 T cell receptor beta chains from one specimen sequenced in a study of beta chain features in type 1 diabetes. Expressed TCRB transcripts were sequenced, since all the RNA that had been isolated was reverse transcribed. Assay used: immunoSEQ multiplex PCR; TCRdb lists only in-frame clones, some missing. The table lists 140,000 to 150,000 clones, around an eighth of them singletons. Whole-study results and caveats: For Type 1 diabetes patients, all four CD4+ subsets carried TCRB CDR3s that were moderately but significantly shorter.

For these receptors, no antigen is known. The specimen was central memory CD4+ T cells from blood. These receptors were taken from a young man with type 1 diabetes.

This clone was counted only a few times. The gene calls are TRBV5-1 and TRBJ1-4, with a weak D call TRBD1 (5 bases). CDR1 is SGHRS and CDR2 is YFSETQ in the germline V gene. This CDR3 region has 12 residues. V was pared by 3 bases and J by 6 bases, with 6 bases between. For the CDR3, the DNA is TGCGCCAGCAGCTGGGGGGATGAAAAACTGTTTTTT. Amino acids: CASSWGDEKLFF.

This chain uses TRBV27 with TRBJ2-7; D is perhaps TRBD2 (5 bases). The V end was cut by 4 bases, the J end by 3 bases, with 10 bases between. The CDR3 contains 13 residues. Germline V gene lookup returns CDR1 MNHEY and CDR2 SMNVEV (reference sequence). The CDR3 DNA reads TGTGCCAGCAGTTCTGAGGGCATCTACGAGCAGTACTTC. This encodes CASSSEGIYEQYF.

This clone was seen many times. The chain recombines TRBV25-1 with TRBJ2-5; D perhaps matches TRBD1 (5 bases). CDR1 MGHDK and CDR2 SYGVNS come from the germline V gene. V was shortened by 6 bases and J by 2 bases, with 19 bases between the two germline ends. CDR3 size: 16 residues. Here the CDR3 reads CASSPRVLDKQETQYF. CDR3 DNA sequence: TGTGCCAGCAGCCCCCGAGTTCTGGACAAGCAAGAGACCCAGTACTTC.

This chain joins TRBV4-1 and TRBJ1-5; D remains unclear. The CDR3 consists of 14 residues. Trimming cost V 1 base and J 5 bases, with 9 bases left between them. Germline loops: CDR1 MGHRA, CDR2 YSYEKL. The CDR3 sequence: CASSQGGGDQPQHF. The CDR3 nucleotides read TGCGCCAGCAGCCAAGGAGGAGGAGATCAGCCCCAGCATTTT.

This CDR3 reads CASSLKGERGSPLHF. The CDR3 nucleotides read TGTGCCAGCAGTTTAAAGGGGGAAAGGGGTTCACCCCTCCACTTT. This rearrangement joins TRBV27 to TRBJ1-6, with D maybe TRBD1 (6 bases). Germline-derived CDR1 and CDR2 are MNHEY and SMNVEV (reference sequence). V dropped 2 bases and J dropped 9 bases, with 14 bases sitting between them. The CDR3 totals 15 residues.

This chain connects TRBV2 to TRBJ2-5; 9 bases match TRBD1. This CDR3 spans 14 amino acids. Germline CDR1 and CDR2: SNHLY and FYNNEI. Trimming cost V 2 bases and J 5 bases; bases outside gene matches: 3. The CDR3 DNA sequence: TGTGCCAGCAGTGAAACAGGGGGCGGGGAGACCCAGTACTTC. Encoded protein: CASSETGGGETQYF.

This clone was seen a few times. The chain combines TRBV5-1 with TRBJ2-3; TRBD1 agrees at 11 bases. The CDR3 consists of 16 residues. J was trimmed by 3 bases and V by 7 bases; bases with no gene match: 10. Germline loops: CDR1 SGHRS, CDR2 YFSETQ. CDR3 DNA: TGCGCCAGCCGCCTCCAGGGGACAGGGGGTACAGATACGCAGTATTTT. Its translation is CASRLQGTGGTDTQYF.

This clone showed up just a few times. V is TRBV6-6 and J is TRBJ2-2, with 9 bases that match TRBD1. Germline V lookup: CDR1 MNHNY, CDR2 SVGAGI (reference sequence). The V and J ends lost 6 bases and 5 bases, in that order; junction bases with no gene match: 4. This CDR3 is built from 14 residues. This chain's CDR3 is CASRRGTGTGELFF. DNA of the CDR3: TGTGCCAGCAGAAGGGGGACAGGGACCGGGGAGCTGTTTTTT.

The chain is built from TRBV18 and TRBJ1-1; the D is unclear. There are 11 residues in the CDR3. CDR1 KGHSH and CDR2 LQKENI come from the germline V gene. Between the trimmed V and J ends, which lost 6 bases and 8 bases, there was a span of 10 bases. Here the CDR3 reads CASSATEEAFF. For the CDR3, the DNA is TGTGCCAGCTCCGCTACAGAGGAAGCTTTCTTT.